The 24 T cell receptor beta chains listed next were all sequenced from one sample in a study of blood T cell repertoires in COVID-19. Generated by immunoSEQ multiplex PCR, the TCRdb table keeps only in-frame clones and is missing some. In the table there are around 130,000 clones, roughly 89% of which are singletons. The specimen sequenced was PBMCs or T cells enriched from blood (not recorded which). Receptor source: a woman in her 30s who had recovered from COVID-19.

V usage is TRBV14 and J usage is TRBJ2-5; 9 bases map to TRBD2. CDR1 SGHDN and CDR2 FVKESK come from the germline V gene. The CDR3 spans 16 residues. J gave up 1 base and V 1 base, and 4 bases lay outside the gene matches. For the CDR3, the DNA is TGTGCCAGCAGCCAAGGGGGACTAGCCTCCCAAGAGACCCAGTACTTC. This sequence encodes CASSQGGLASQETQYF. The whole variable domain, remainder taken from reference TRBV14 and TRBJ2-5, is EAGVTQFPSHSVIEKGQTVTLRCDPISGHDNLYWYRRVMGKEIKFLLHFVKESKQDESGMPNNRFLAERTGGTYSTLKVQPAELEDSGVYFCASSQGGLASQETQYFGPGTRLLVL.

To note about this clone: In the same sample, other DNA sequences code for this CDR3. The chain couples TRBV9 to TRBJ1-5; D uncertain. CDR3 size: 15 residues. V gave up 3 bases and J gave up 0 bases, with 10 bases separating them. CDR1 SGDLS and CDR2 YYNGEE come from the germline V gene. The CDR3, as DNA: TGTGCCAGCAGCGAGGGAGGGAATAGCAATCAGCCCCAGCATTTT. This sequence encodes CASSEGGNSNQPQHF.

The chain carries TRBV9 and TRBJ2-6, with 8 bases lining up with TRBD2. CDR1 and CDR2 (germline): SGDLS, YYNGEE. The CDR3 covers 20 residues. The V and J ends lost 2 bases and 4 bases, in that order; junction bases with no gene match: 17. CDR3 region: CASSVTIPSPGGWGANVLTF. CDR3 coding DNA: TGTGCCAGCAGCGTGACCATACCCTCACCGGGAGGGTGGGGGGCCAACGTCCTGACTTTC.

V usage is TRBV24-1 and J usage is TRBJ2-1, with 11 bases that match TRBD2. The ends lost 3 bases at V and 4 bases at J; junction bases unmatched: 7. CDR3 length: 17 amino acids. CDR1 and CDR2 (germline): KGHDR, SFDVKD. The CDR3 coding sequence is TGTGCCACCAGTGATCACAAGGGACTAGCGGATTACAATGAGCAGTTCTTC. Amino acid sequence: CATSDHKGLADYNEQFF.

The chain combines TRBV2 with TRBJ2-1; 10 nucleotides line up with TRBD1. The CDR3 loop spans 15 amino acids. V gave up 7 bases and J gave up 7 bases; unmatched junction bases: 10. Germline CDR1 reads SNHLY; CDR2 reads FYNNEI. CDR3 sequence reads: CASILPGQGLNEQFF. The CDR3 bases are TGTGCCAGCATATTGCCGGGACAGGGGTTGAATGAGCAGTTCTTC.

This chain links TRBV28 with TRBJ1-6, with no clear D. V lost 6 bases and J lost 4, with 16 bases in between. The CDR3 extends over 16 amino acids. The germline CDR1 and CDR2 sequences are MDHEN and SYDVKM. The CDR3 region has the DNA TGTGCCAGCAGGGGTCGTGCCGCGGCGTATAATTCACCCCTCCACTTT. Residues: CASRGRAAAYNSPLHF. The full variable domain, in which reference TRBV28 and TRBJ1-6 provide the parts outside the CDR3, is DVKVTQSSRYLVKRTGEKVFLECVQDMDHENMFWYRQDPGLGLRLIYFSYDVKMKEKGDIPEGYSVSREKKERFSLILESASTNQTSMYLCASRGRAAAYNSPLHFGNGTRLTVT.

The CDR3 loop is CASSTKGGGSSGANVLTF. In DNA, the CDR3 is TGTGCCAGCAGCACTAAGGGAGGGGGGAGCTCTGGGGCCAACGTCCTGACTTTC. The chain couples TRBV7-2 to TRBJ2-6; possible D gene TRBD2, 7 bases. The CDR3 extends over 18 amino acids. V lost 5 bases and J 0 bases, leaving 17 bases between the germline ends. Germline loops: CDR1 SGHTA, CDR2 FQGNSA.

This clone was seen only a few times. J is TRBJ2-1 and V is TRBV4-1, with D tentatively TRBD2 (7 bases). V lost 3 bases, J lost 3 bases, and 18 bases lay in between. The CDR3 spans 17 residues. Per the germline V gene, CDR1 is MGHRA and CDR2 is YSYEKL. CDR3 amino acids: CASSQPLADSRYNEQFF. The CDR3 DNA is TGCGCCAGCAGCCAGCCTCTAGCGGACAGCCGCTACAATGAGCAGTTCTTC.

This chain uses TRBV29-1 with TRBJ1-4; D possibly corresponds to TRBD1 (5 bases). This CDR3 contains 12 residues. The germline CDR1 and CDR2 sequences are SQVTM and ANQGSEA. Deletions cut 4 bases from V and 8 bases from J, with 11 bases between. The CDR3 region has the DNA TGCAGCGTTGGCGGGGCAGGCGAAAAACTGTTTTTT. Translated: CSVGGAGEKLFF.

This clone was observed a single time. The CDR3 DNA sequence: TGTGCCAGCAGCATCAAACAGGGGGCGGATTTGACGCAGTATTTT. Its protein product is CASSIKQGADLTQYF. This chain connects TRBV7-6 to TRBJ2-3; 9 bases align to TRBD1. After removal of 5 bases from V and 9 bases from J, the junction contained 12 bases not matched to a gene. This CDR3 comprises 15 residues. Germline CDR1 SGHVS, CDR2 FNYEAQ.

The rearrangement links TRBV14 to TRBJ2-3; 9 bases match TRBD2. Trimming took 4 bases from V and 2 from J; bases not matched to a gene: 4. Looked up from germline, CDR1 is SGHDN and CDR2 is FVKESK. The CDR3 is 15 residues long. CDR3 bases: TGTGCCAGCAGCCGGCTAGCGGGACCCACAGATACGCAGTATTTT. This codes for CASSRLAGPTDTQYF.

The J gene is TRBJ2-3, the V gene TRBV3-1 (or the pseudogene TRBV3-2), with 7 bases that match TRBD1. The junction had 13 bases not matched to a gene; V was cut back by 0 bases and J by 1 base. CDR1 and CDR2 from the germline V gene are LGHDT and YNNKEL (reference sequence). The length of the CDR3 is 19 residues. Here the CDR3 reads CASSQDSRRQGGRTDTQYF. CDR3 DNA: TGTGCCAGCAGCCAAGATAGTAGGCGGCAAGGGGGCCGCACAGATACGCAGTATTTT.

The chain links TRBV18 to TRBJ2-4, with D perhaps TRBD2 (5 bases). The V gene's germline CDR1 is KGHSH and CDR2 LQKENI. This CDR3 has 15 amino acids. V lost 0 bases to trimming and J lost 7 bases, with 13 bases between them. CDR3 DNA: TGTGCCAGCTCACCACCCGTCGCACAGCGGAACATTCAGTACTTC. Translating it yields CASSPPVAQRNIQYF.

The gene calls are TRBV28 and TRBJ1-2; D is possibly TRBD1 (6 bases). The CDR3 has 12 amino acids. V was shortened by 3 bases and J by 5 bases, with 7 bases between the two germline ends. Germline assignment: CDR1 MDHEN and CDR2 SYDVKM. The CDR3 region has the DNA TGTGCCAGCAGTTTCGGACAGTATGGCTACACCTTC. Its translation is CASSFGQYGYTF.

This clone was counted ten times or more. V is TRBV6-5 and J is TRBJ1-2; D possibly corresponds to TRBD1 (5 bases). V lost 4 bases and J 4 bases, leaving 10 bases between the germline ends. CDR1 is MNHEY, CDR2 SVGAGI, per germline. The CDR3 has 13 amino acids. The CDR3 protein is CASSSSGGYGYTF. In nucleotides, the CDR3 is TGTGCCAGCAGTTCCTCGGGGGGCTATGGCTACACCTTC.

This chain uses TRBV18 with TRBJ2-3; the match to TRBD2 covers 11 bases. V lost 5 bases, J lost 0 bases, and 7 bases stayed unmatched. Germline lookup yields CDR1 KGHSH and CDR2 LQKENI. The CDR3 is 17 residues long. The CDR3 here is CASSRSSGRASTDTQYF. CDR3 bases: TGTGCCAGCTCAAGGAGTAGCGGGAGGGCGAGCACAGATACGCAGTATTTT.

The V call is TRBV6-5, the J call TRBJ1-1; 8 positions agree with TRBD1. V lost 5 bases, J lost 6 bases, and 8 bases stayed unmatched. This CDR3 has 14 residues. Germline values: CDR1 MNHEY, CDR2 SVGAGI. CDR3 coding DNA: TGTGCCAGCAGTCGCGACAGGGGAACGGCTGAAGCTTTCTTT. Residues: CASSRDRGTAEAFF.

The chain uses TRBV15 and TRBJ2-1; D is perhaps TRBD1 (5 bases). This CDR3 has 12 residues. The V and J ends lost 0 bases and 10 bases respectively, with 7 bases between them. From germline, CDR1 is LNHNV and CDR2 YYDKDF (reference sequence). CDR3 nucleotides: TGTGCCACCAGCAGAGATTACAGGGAGCAGTTCTTC. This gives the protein CATSRDYREQFF. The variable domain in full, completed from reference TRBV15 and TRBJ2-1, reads DAMVIQNPRYQVTQFGKPVTLSCSQTLNHNVMYWYQQKSSQAPKLLFHYYDKDFNNEADTPDNFQSRRPNTSFCFLDIRSPGLGDTAMYLCATSRDYREQFFGPGTRLTVL.

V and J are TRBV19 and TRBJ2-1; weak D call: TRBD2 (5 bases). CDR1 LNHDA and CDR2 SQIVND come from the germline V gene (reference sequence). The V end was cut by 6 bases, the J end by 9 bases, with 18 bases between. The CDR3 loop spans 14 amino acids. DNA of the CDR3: TGTGCCAGTAGCCCGAGAACCCCGGGAACTGAGCAGTTCTTC. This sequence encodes CASSPRTPGTEQFF. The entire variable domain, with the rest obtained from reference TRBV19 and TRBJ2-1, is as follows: DGGITQSPKYLFRKEGQNVTLSCEQNLNHDAMYWYRQDPGQGLRLIYYSQIVNDFQKGDIAEGYSVSREKKESFPLTVTSAQKNPTAFYLCASSPRTPGTEQFFGPGTRLTVL.

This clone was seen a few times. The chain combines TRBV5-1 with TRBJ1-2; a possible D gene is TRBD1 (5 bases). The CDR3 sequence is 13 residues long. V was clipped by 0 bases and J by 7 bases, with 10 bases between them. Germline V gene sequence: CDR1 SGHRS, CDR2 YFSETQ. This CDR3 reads CASSLGTGSGYTF. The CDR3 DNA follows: TGCGCCAGCAGCTTGGGTACAGGTAGTGGCTACACCTTC. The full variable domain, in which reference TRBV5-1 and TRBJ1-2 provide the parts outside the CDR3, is KAGVTQTPRYLIKTRGQQVTLSCSPISGHRSVSWYQQTPGQGLQFLFEYFSETQRNKGNFPGRFSGRQFSNSRSEMNVSTLELGDSALYLCASSLGTGSGYTFGSGTRLTVV.

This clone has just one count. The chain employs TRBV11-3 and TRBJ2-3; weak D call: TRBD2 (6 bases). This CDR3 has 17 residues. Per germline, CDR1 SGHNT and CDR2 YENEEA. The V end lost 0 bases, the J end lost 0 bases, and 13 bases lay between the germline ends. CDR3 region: CASSLDQPGTSTDTQYF. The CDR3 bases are TGTGCCAGCAGCTTAGATCAACCCGGGACTAGCACAGATACGCAGTATTTT.

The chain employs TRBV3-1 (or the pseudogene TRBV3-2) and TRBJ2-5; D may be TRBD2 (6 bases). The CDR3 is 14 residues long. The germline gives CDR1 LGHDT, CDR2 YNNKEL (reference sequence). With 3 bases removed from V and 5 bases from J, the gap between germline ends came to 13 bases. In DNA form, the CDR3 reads TGTGCCAGCAGCCAGGGGGTCGGAGGGGAGACCCAGTACTTC. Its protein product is CASSQGVGGETQYF.

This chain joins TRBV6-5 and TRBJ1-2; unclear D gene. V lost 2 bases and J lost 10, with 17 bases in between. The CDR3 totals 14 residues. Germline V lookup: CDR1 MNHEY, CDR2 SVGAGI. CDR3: CASSYGGLMGSYTF. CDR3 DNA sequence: TGTGCCAGCAGTTACGGAGGGCTGATGGGCTCCTACACCTTC.

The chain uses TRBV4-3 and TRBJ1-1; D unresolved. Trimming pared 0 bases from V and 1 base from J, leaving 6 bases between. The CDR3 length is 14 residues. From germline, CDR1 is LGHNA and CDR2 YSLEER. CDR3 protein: CASSQDEGNTEAFF. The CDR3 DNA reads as TGCGCCAGCAGCCAAGATGAGGGGAACACTGAAGCTTTCTTT.